This T cell receptor (beta chain) was documented in a study of regulatory T cells in long-lasting Graves disease. Study results and caveats: A reduction in accuracy may have resulted from the small sample size. TRBV28, TRBJ1-2 and TRBJ2-5 were segments that persistent disease favored.

CDR3-region Arm-PCR and iRepertoire HTBI primers produced the TCR beta libraries. MiXCR was run by TCRdb on the multiplex PCR reads, yielding one entry per CDR3 protein. The sample holds fewer than 600,000 distinct CDR3 sequences, around a fifth seen once. This clonotype occurred a few times. Antigen specificity is unknown. The germline V and J ends were trimmed by 1 base and 1 base, with 17 bases remaining between them. Germline V lookup: CDR1 MDHEN, CDR2 SYDVKM. CDR3 length: 18 amino acids. Regarding time point: persistent/refractory GD, antithyroid drugs over 5 years with positive TRAb. PBMC-extracted RNA yielded the TCR library. American Thyroid Association guidelines were used to diagnose Graves' disease. A peripheral blood sample, roughly 8.5 milliliters in volume, was drawn into EDTA tubes.

This sequence originates from a female donor with Graves disease. The sample here was peripheral blood mononuclear cells (PBMCs), taken when the disease was refractory, from a patient treated with antithyroid drugs. The chain uses TRBV28 and TRBJ1-5; D remains unclear. This CDR3 is CASSLFDPPDPSNQPQHF. CDR3 sequence (DNA): TGTGCCAGCAGTTTATTCGATCCCCCGGACCCAAGCAATCAGCCCCAGCATTTT.